Shown below are 28 T cell receptor beta chains from a single sample sequenced in a study of cytomegalovirus exposure and HLA in healthy donors. PCR primers comprised 60 Vbeta and 13 Jbeta primers. Sequencing used immunoSEQ multiplex PCR; TCRdb keeps in-frame clones, though not all of them. The sample consists of 200,000 to 250,000 clones, about 77% of them appearing once. The sample comprised PBMCs. The receptors here all came from a woman aged 30 to 39 in good health and CMV-seronegative.

The chain couples TRBV9 to TRBJ2-3; D is undetermined. The CDR3 spans 14 residues. From germline, CDR1 is SGDLS and CDR2 YYNGEE. V lost 0 bases to trimming and J lost 4 bases, with 9 bases between them. The CDR3 DNA is TGTGCCAGCAGCGTAGGCCAGGCTTCAGATACGCAGTATTTT. Its translation is CASSVGQASDTQYF.

As regards this clone: At one boundary the junction diverges from the germline segment, which might be a read error. The rearrangement joins TRBV7-3 to TRBJ1-2; 7 bases are shared with TRBD1. The CDR3 extends over 10 amino acids. Germline CDR1 and CDR2: SGHTA and FQGTGA. CDR3 sequence (DNA): TGTGCCAGCAGCTTAGACAGGGCTGGCTTC. The encoded protein is CASSLDRAGF.

The rearrangement uses TRBV7-9 and TRBJ2-5, with D hard to call. Germline V gives CDR1 SEHNR, CDR2 FQNEAQ (reference sequence). The CDR3 consists of 17 residues. With 1 base removed from V and 2 bases from J, the gap between germline ends came to 17 bases. The CDR3: CASSLVGFVTQQETQYF. CDR3 DNA: TGTGCCAGCAGCTTAGTCGGGTTCGTGACGCAACAAGAGACCCAGTACTTC.

This clone was seen a handful of times. The V gene is TRBV29-1, the J gene TRBJ2-1; 14 nucleotides line up with TRBD2. CDR1 and CDR2 (germline): SQVTM, ANQGSEA. V lost 8 bases to trimming and J lost 8 bases; unmatched junction nucleotides: 8. The CDR3 runs to 14 residues. The CDR3 DNA follows: TGCAGCATGGGACTAGCGGGAGATCAACATGAGCAGTTCTTC. This sequence encodes CSMGLAGDQHEQFF.

About this clone: This sample also contains other DNA sequences that code for the same CDR3. CDR3 in DNA: TGTGCCAGCAGTTATTCAGGGGGCAATCAGCCCCAGCATTTT. The encoded protein is CASSYSGGNQPQHF. The chain couples TRBV6-5 to TRBJ1-5, with D possibly TRBD1 on 6 matching bases. V dropped 3 bases and J dropped 2 bases, with 8 bases sitting between them. The CDR3 has 14 residues. Germline CDR1 MNHEY, CDR2 SVGAGI.

V and J are TRBV16 and TRBJ2-7; D remains ambiguous. Trimming cost V 2 bases and J 0 bases, with 26 bases left between them. The CDR3 is 20 amino acids. Germline CDR1 reads KGHSY; CDR2 reads FQNENV. CDR3 loop: CASSQQASSPITHPSYEQYF. Here the CDR3 DNA reads TGTGCCAGCAGCCAACAAGCATCGAGTCCAATTACTCACCCCTCCTACGAGCAGTACTTC. Drawing the rest from reference TRBV16 and TRBJ2-7, the complete variable domain is GEEVAQTPKHLVRGEGQKAKLYCAPIKGHSYVFWYQQVLKNEFKFLISFQNENVFDETGMPKERFSAKCLPNSPCSLEIQATKLEDSAVYFCASSQQASSPITHPSYEQYFGPGTRLTVT.

The DNA for the CDR3 is TGTGCCAGCAGGGCGGGGGCCACCTACAATGAGCAGTTCTTC. Its translation is CASRAGATYNEQFF. The rearrangement uses TRBV27 and TRBJ2-1; possibly TRBD2 for D (7 bases). V lost 6 bases and J 2 bases, leaving 11 bases between the germline ends. CDR3 length equals 14 residues. Germline assignment: CDR1 MNHEY and CDR2 SMNVEV (reference sequence).

Comment on this clone: At one end the junction does not follow the germline gene, possibly because of a read error. The chain employs TRBV6-5 and TRBJ1-1, with D maybe TRBD1 (5 bases). The germline CDR1 and CDR2 sequences are MNHEY and SVGAGI. The CDR3 extends over 13 amino acids. The CDR3 loop is CAISPPGGTEAFF. The DNA of the CDR3 is TGTGCCATCAGTCCCCCGGGGGGGACTGAAGCTTTCTTT.

Only a few counts were recorded for this clone. Different DNA sequences within this sample yield the same CDR3. This chain joins TRBV7-8 and TRBJ1-6; no reliable D call. The CDR3 extends over 15 amino acids. The V gene's germline CDR1 is SGHVS and CDR2 FQNEAQ. V gave up 2 bases and J gave up 0 bases, with 5 bases separating them. The CDR3: CASSLQDSYNSPLHF. In nucleotides, the CDR3 is TGTGCCAGCAGCTTACAGGACTCCTATAATTCACCCCTCCACTTT.

This clone was seen only a few times. The chain recombines TRBV6-1 with TRBJ1-1, with D hard to call. The CDR3 has 12 residues. CDR1 and CDR2 from the germline V gene are MNHNS and SASEGT. The germline V and J ends were trimmed by 7 bases and 11 bases, with 17 bases remaining between them. CDR3 in amino acids: CASTGLLWVAFF. CDR3 nucleotide sequence: TGTGCCAGCACAGGTCTCCTTTGGGTGGCTTTCTTT.

The chain has TRBV7-2 and TRBJ1-1; the D gene is possibly TRBD1 (6 bases). The V and J ends lost 5 bases and 2 bases respectively, with 15 bases between them. Germline V CDR1 and CDR2: SGHTA, FQGNSA. The CDR3 runs to 15 residues. The CDR3: CASSINRGGNTEAFF. CDR3 nucleotides: TGTGCCAGCAGCATCAATAGGGGGGGCAACACTGAAGCTTTCTTT.

The chain carries TRBV10-1 and TRBJ2-2, with D tentatively TRBD1 (5 bases). This CDR3 region has 13 residues. Trimming stripped 6 bases from V and 3 bases from J, with 8 bases between. Germline values: CDR1 WNHNN, CDR2 SYGVQD (reference sequence). The CDR3 DNA is TGCGCCAGCAGCCCGACAGACACCGGGGAGCTGTTTTTT. Amino acid sequence: CASSPTDTGELFF.

The chain combines TRBV7-6 with TRBJ2-7, with D possibly being TRBD2 (6 bases). Germline V gene lookup returns CDR1 SGHVS and CDR2 FNYEAQ. This CDR3 comprises 14 residues. The germline V and J ends were trimmed by 2 bases and 2 bases, with 10 bases remaining between them. The CDR3 protein is CASSLFSGTYEQYF. The CDR3, as DNA: TGTGCCAGCAGCTTATTTAGCGGAACCTACGAGCAGTACTTC.

This chain joins TRBV5-6 and TRBJ2-7, with 9 bases aligning to TRBD1. CDR1 is SGHDT and CDR2 is YYEEEE in the germline V gene. CDR3 length: 14 residues. V lost 7 bases to trimming and J lost 4 bases; unmatched junction nucleotides: 9. CDR3 sequence reads: CASRSGTGLYEQYF. CDR3 in DNA: TGTGCCAGCCGTTCGGGGACAGGGTTATACGAGCAGTACTTC.

The J gene is TRBJ1-5, the V gene TRBV6-4; 12 bases align to TRBD1. The germline V gene has CDR1 MRHNA and CDR2 SNTAGT. This CDR3 contains 16 residues. V shed 6 bases, J shed 15 bases, and the junction held 18 bases outside the gene matches. The chain's CDR3 is CASRATRDRGLPVGHF. The DNA for the CDR3 is TGTGCCAGCAGGGCCACAAGGGACAGGGGGCTTCCCGTAGGGCATTTT.

The chain combines TRBV10-3 with TRBJ1-3; possible D gene TRBD1, 6 bases. The germline CDR1 and CDR2 sequences are ENHRY and SYGVKD. The V and J ends lost 6 bases and 1 base respectively, with 7 bases between them. The length of the CDR3 is 13 residues. CDR3 region: CAIRQGSGNTIYF. CDR3 nucleotide sequence: TGTGCCATCAGACAGGGTTCTGGAAACACCATATATTTT.

The chain links TRBV9 to TRBJ2-1; 7 bases align to TRBD2. The CDR3 loop spans 16 amino acids. Looked up from germline, CDR1 is SGDLS and CDR2 is YYNGEE. The V and J ends lost 0 bases and 4 bases, in that order; junction bases with no gene match: 7. CDR3 residues: CASSVVERGGYNEQFF. Written as DNA, the CDR3 is TGTGCCAGCAGCGTAGTGGAGCGGGGTGGGTACAATGAGCAGTTCTTC.

The chain employs TRBV7-6 and TRBJ2-2, with 7 bases aligning to TRBD1. The junction had 8 bases not matched to a gene; V was cut back by 1 base and J by 6 bases. The length of the CDR3 is 16 residues. CDR1 and CDR2 (germline): SGHVS, FNYEAQ. The CDR3 bases are TGTGCCAGCAGCTTAGGAGGGGGCTACATCGCCGGGGAGCTGTTTTTT. As protein: CASSLGGGYIAGELFF.

This chain uses TRBV4-1 with TRBJ2-3; 11 bases line up with TRBD2. The CDR3 is made up of 20 amino acids. The germline gives CDR1 MGHRA, CDR2 YSYEKL. The junction had 12 bases not matched to a gene; V was cut back by 0 bases and J by 1 base. The chain's CDR3 is CASSQERALAGGGGTDTQYF. The CDR3 coding sequence is TGCGCCAGCAGCCAAGAAAGGGCTCTAGCGGGAGGAGGGGGCACAGATACGCAGTATTTT.

This chain joins TRBV27 and TRBJ2-3; the match to TRBD1 covers 7 bases. This CDR3 has 14 amino acids. Germline V gene sequence: CDR1 MNHEY, CDR2 SMNVEV (reference sequence). V shed 2 bases, J shed 3 bases, and the junction held 2 bases outside the gene matches. The CDR3 bases are TGTGCCAGCAGTTTAGGGGACAGTACAGATACGCAGTATTTT. Protein sequence: CASSLGDSTDTQYF.

The chain couples TRBV7-2 to TRBJ2-5, with D perhaps matching TRBD2 (7 bases). Trimming took 2 bases from V and 5 from J, leaving 21 bases between them. This CDR3 has 17 residues. CDR1 is SGHTA, CDR2 FQGNSA, per germline. The CDR3 here is CASSLSWGGPRRETQYF. CDR3 nucleotides: TGTGCCAGCAGCTTATCTTGGGGGGGCCCTCGGAGGGAGACCCAGTACTTC.

This sequence joins TRBV6-1 and TRBJ1-5; TRBD1 aligns across 11 bases. Germline CDR1 and CDR2: MNHNS and SASEGT. The CDR3 has 15 amino acids. V shed 4 bases and J 5 bases; nucleotides not matched to a gene: 4. The CDR3 nucleotides read TGTGCCAGCAGTGCGGACAGGGGGCGGTATCAGCCCCAGCATTTT. Its translation: CASSADRGRYQPQHF.

The chain couples TRBV6-1 to TRBJ2-7; unclear D gene. The V end lost 6 bases, the J end lost 4 bases, and 16 bases lay between the germline ends. Germline V gene lookup returns CDR1 MNHNS and CDR2 SASEGT. The CDR3 is 14 amino acids. The CDR3 protein is CASSLDPTRYEQYF. CDR3 coding DNA: TGTGCCAGCAGCCTAGACCCGACCCGGTACGAGCAGTACTTC.

The V and J genes are TRBV7-2 and TRBJ1-1; D may be TRBD1 (6 bases). The CDR3 runs 15 residues. Per the germline V gene, CDR1 is SGHTA and CDR2 is FQGNSA. Trimming took off 1 base at V and 0 bases at J, with 9 bases between the two ends. CDR3 sequence reads: CASSLEGGLNTEAFF. CDR3 bases: TGTGCCAGCAGCTTAGAAGGGGGATTGAACACTGAAGCTTTCTTT.

This chain connects TRBV7-9 to TRBJ1-3; D is undetermined. V gave up 10 bases and J gave up 0 bases, with 4 bases separating them. The CDR3 has 11 residues. Germline CDR1 reads SEHNR; CDR2 reads FQNEAQ (reference sequence). The CDR3 sequence is CAIHSGNTIYF. The CDR3 region has the DNA TGTGCCATTCACTCTGGAAACACCATATATTTT. The full variable domain, in which reference TRBV7-9 and TRBJ1-3 provide the parts outside the CDR3, is DTGVSQNPRHKITKRGQNVTFRCDPISEHNRLYWYRQTLGQGPEFLTYFQNEAQLEKSRLLSDRFSAERPKGSFSTLEIQRTEQGDSAMYLCAIHSGNTIYFGEGSWLTVV.

The CDR3 sequence: CASSQARTSGREGQFF. The CDR3 nucleotides are TGTGCCAGCAGCCAAGCCCGGACTAGCGGGAGAGAGGGGCAGTTCTTC. The chain links TRBV7-9 to TRBJ2-1; TRBD2 agrees at 13 bases. Germline CDR1 and CDR2: SEHNR and FQNEAQ (reference sequence). V was pared by 5 bases and J by 12 bases, with 13 bases of the junction left unmatched. This CDR3 has 16 residues. Full variable domain (rest looked up from reference TRBV7-9 and TRBJ2-1): DTGVSQNPRHKITKRGQNVTFRCDPISEHNRLYWYRQTLGQGPEFLTYFQNEAQLEKSRLLSDRFSAERPKGSFSTLEIQRTEQGDSAMYLCASSQARTSGREGQFFGPGTRLTVL.

CDR3 sequence reads: CAIRRTGVSGNTIYF. As DNA, the CDR3 is TGTGCCATCAGACGGACAGGCGTCTCTGGAAACACCATATATTTT. The chain employs TRBV10-3 and TRBJ1-3, with 7 bases identical to TRBD1. This CDR3 has 15 residues. Trimming at V came to 6 bases and at J to 0 bases, leaving 5 bases not matched to a gene. Germline CDR1 reads ENHRY; CDR2 reads SYGVKD.

This clone was seen a single time. The rearrangement links TRBV10-3 to TRBJ1-5; D uncertain. CDR1 ENHRY and CDR2 SYGVKD come from the germline V gene. The CDR3 contains 15 residues. The germline V and J ends were trimmed by 3 bases and 3 bases, with 12 bases remaining between them. CDR3 DNA: TGTGCCATCAGTGATATGTCGGGTGCCAATCAGCCCCAGCATTTT. This codes for CAISDMSGANQPQHF.